The 2 T cell receptor beta chains given below trace back to one sample, sequenced in a study of T cell responses to AZD1222 COVID-19 vaccine. Method: immunoSEQ multiplex PCR; TCRdb's copy keeps in-frame clones and lacks some. Of about 120,000 clones listed, around 87% were seen once; the top ten hold 8.5% to 12%. The sequencing here drew on peripheral blood, taken on day 0 of AZD1222 vaccination. The source of these receptors is an adult in good health.

The genes are TRBV5-4 and TRBJ2-3; D tentatively reads TRBD1 or TRBD2 (5 bases each). V gave up 4 bases and J gave up 3 bases, with 12 bases separating them. CDR3 length: 14 residues. Germline loops: CDR1 SGHNT, CDR2 YYREEE (reference sequence). The CDR3: CASSPGPVTDTQYF. In nucleotides, the CDR3 is TGTGCCAGCAGCCCGGGACCCGTAACAGATACGCAGTATTTT. The full variable domain, in which reference TRBV5-4 and TRBJ2-3 provide the parts outside the CDR3, is ETGVTQSPTHLIKTRGQQVTLRCSSQSGHNTVSWYQQALGQGPQFIFQYYREEENGRGNFPPRFSGLQFPNYSSELNVNALELDDSALYLCASSPGPVTDTQYFGPGTRLTVL.

The chain couples TRBV18 to TRBJ1-2; D is uncertain. Germline loops: CDR1 KGHSH, CDR2 LQKENI. CDR3 length equals 13 residues. V gave up 3 bases and J gave up 6 bases, with 11 bases separating them. CDR3 nucleotides: TGTGCCAGCTCACCCGGTTCCGGGAATGGCTACACCTTC. This gives the protein CASSPGSGNGYTF.